One sample yielded the 24 T cell receptor beta chains listed below, sequenced in a study of blood T cell repertoires in COVID-19. The table came from immunoSEQ multiplex PCR; TCRdb's copy has only in-frame clones and leaves some out. The table includes roughly 380,000 clones, 85% detected once. The sample was peripheral blood. The receptors stem from a woman between 18 and 29 years old with acute or convalescent COVID-19.

The chain carries TRBV27 and TRBJ1-6, with D tentatively TRBD1 (6 bases). Trimming removed 3 bases at V and 14 bases at J, with 17 bases between. Germline V CDR1 and CDR2: MNHEY, SMNVEV (reference sequence). This CDR3 is 14 amino acids long. In nucleotides, the CDR3 is TGTGCCAGCAGTTTCCGGCAGGGGTCAGTGACCCTCCACTTT. The encoded protein is CASSFRQGSVTLHF.

The rearrangement links TRBV6-4 to TRBJ1-4, with 10 bases aligning to TRBD1. Trimming at V came to 9 bases and at J to 7 bases, leaving 5 bases not matched to a gene. The germline V gene has CDR1 MRHNA and CDR2 SNTAGT. This CDR3 is 13 amino acids long. CDR3 coding DNA: TGTGCCAGGGCGACAGGGGGCGGTGAAAAACTGTTTTTT. Translated: CARATGGGEKLFF.

The chain employs TRBV11-3 and TRBJ1-1, with a tentative D call TRBD1 (5 bases). This CDR3 has 12 residues. The V and J ends lost 4 bases and 6 bases respectively, with 9 bases between them. CDR1 is SGHNT, CDR2 YENEEA, per germline. CDR3 sequence reads: CASSSGRAEAFF. CDR3 coding DNA: TGTGCCAGCAGCTCAGGGAGGGCTGAAGCTTTCTTT.

This clone was detected only once. V gene TRBV3-1 (or the pseudogene TRBV3-2) combines with J gene TRBJ2-2; the D is unclear. This CDR3 has 15 amino acids. Trimming removed 4 bases at V and 11 bases at J, with 20 bases between. CDR1 and CDR2 from the germline V gene are LGHDT and YNNKEL (reference sequence). The CDR3 here is CASSPTELITGELFF. The CDR3 DNA sequence: TGTGCCAGCAGCCCCACAGAGTTGATAACTGGAGAGCTGTTTTTT.

This clone has just one count. The chain couples TRBV27 to TRBJ1-4; 10 positions match TRBD1. J lost 8 bases, V lost 5 bases, and 8 bases had no gene match. The CDR3 runs 15 residues. Germline CDR1 reads MNHEY; CDR2 reads SMNVEV (reference sequence). This CDR3 is CASSLRDRGGEKLFF. The CDR3 bases are TGTGCCAGCAGTCTACGGGACAGGGGTGGAGAAAAACTGTTTTTT.

The rearrangement links TRBV27 to TRBJ1-6; TRBD1 matches 7 bases. The CDR3 is 18 amino acids. The ends lost 0 bases at V and 0 bases at J; junction bases unmatched: 5. Germline assignment: CDR1 MNHEY and CDR2 SMNVEV (reference sequence). CDR3: CASSLSPQGSSYNSPLHF. The CDR3 DNA is TGTGCCAGCAGTTTATCCCCACAGGGGAGCTCCTATAATTCACCCCTCCACTTT.

The rearrangement uses TRBV5-3 and TRBJ2-1; 12 positions agree with TRBD2. TRBV5-3 is an ORF, with its function uncertain. This CDR3 is built from 13 residues. V lost 9 bases to trimming and J lost 5 bases; unmatched junction nucleotides: 3. The CDR3 region is CATRLAGDNEQFF. CDR3 DNA: TGTGCCACCAGACTAGCGGGGGACAATGAGCAGTTCTTC.

The chain combines TRBV9 with TRBJ2-3, with 9 bases matching TRBD2. The junction had 4 bases not matched to a gene; V was cut back by 0 bases and J by 2 bases. Germline V lookup: CDR1 SGDLS, CDR2 YYNGEE. This CDR3 is built from 16 residues. The CDR3 region is CASSVGGGRATDTQYF. CDR3 coding DNA: TGTGCCAGCAGCGTAGGGGGCGGGAGGGCCACAGATACGCAGTATTTT.

The CDR3 reads CASRQKRQSPPEQYF. In DNA form, the CDR3 reads TGTGCCAGCAGACAAAAGCGGCAATCCCCCCCCGAGCAGTACTTC. The chain carries TRBV2 and TRBJ2-7; perhaps TRBD2 as D (5 bases). The CDR3 covers 15 residues. Trimming shortened V by 6 bases and J by 6 bases, and 21 bases separated the two germline ends. Per germline, CDR1 SNHLY and CDR2 FYNNEI.

The table lists this clone with a few counts. The rearrangement uses TRBV6-5 and TRBJ2-4; TRBD1 might be the D (6 bases). V gave up 8 bases and J gave up 6 bases, with 17 bases separating them. CDR3 length equals 14 residues. From germline, CDR1 is MNHEY and CDR2 SVGAGI. CDR3 region: CASDSRGWGNIQYF. The CDR3 DNA reads TGTGCCAGCGACTCCAGGGGCTGGGGAAACATTCAGTACTTC.

This CDR3 is CASNRQGYEQYF. CDR3 nucleotides: TGTGCCAGCAACCGACAGGGCTACGAGCAGTACTTC. The rearrangement joins TRBV28 to TRBJ2-7; 7 bases fit TRBD1. The CDR3 is made up of 12 amino acids. The V segment lost 7 bases and the J segment 3 bases; nucleotides outside the gene matches: 3. Germline V gene sequence: CDR1 MDHEN, CDR2 SYDVKM.

The chain carries TRBV6-5 and TRBJ2-7; TRBD1 is a possible D gene (6 bases). This CDR3 spans 15 amino acids. The germline V and J ends were trimmed by 6 bases and 3 bases, with 18 bases remaining between them. Per the germline V gene, CDR1 is MNHEY and CDR2 is SVGAGI. The CDR3 DNA is TGTGCCAGCAGCCAATCGACAGGATTCATCTACGAGCAGTACTTC. Its translation: CASSQSTGFIYEQYF.

The chain recombines TRBV7-8 with TRBJ1-1, with D maybe TRBD1 (6 bases). Trimming left V 8 bases short and J 6 bases short, with 16 bases between. CDR1 and CDR2 (germline): SGHVS, FQNEAQ. This CDR3 has 13 residues. The CDR3 sequence is CASRSRGGPEAFF. DNA for the CDR3: TGTGCCAGCCGATCAAGGGGGGGGCCTGAAGCTTTCTTT.

The gene calls are TRBV28 and TRBJ1-5; perhaps TRBD1 as D (6 bases). Germline V lookup: CDR1 MDHEN, CDR2 SYDVKM. V was trimmed by 6 bases and J by 0 bases, leaving 12 bases between them. This CDR3 has 15 residues. CDR3 coding DNA: TGTGCCAGCAGCGTTATACAGGGTAGCAATCAGCCCCAGCATTTT. The encoded protein is CASSVIQGSNQPQHF.

The chain is built from TRBV3-1 (or the pseudogene TRBV3-2) and TRBJ2-5, with a weak D call TRBD1 (7 bases). Germline CDR1 reads LGHDT; CDR2 reads YNNKEL (reference sequence). There are 14 residues in the CDR3. Trimming removed 4 bases at V and 5 bases at J, with 14 bases between. DNA of the CDR3: TGTGCCAGCAGCCCCGGACAGGAGGGGGAGACCCAGTACTTC. This encodes CASSPGQEGETQYF.

The chain recombines TRBV11-2 with TRBJ2-5, with a weak D call TRBD2 (5 bases). Germline V gene lookup returns CDR1 SGHAT and CDR2 FQNNGV. This CDR3 is built from 16 residues. The germline V and J ends were trimmed by 5 bases and 0 bases, with 16 bases remaining between them. The CDR3 DNA sequence: TGTGCCAGCAGCCGATCATTGGGAGCCGACCAAGAGACCCAGTACTTC. Translation: CASSRSLGADQETQYF.

The chain combines TRBV6-5 with TRBJ1-2; the D is unclear. Looked up from germline, CDR1 is MNHEY and CDR2 is SVGAGI. This CDR3 is 13 amino acids long. Trimming left V 6 bases short and J 4 bases short, with 12 bases between. CDR3 sequence: CASSLARSYGYTF. Written as DNA, the CDR3 is TGTGCCAGCAGCCTCGCTCGGTCCTATGGCTACACCTTC.

The V and J genes are TRBV2 and TRBJ1-2; D is undetermined. Trimming shortened V by 9 bases and J by 9 bases, and 14 bases separated the two germline ends. This CDR3 contains 11 residues. Germline V CDR1 and CDR2: SNHLY, FYNNEI. CDR3 loop: CASSTVISYTF. CDR3 DNA sequence: TGTGCCAGTTCCACAGTTATTAGCTACACCTTC. The full variable domain, its missing parts supplied by reference TRBV2 and TRBJ1-2, is EPEVTQTPSHQVTQMGQEVILRCVPISNHLYFYWYRQILGQKVEFLVSFYNNEISEKSEIFDDQFSVERPDGSNFTLKIRSTKLEDSAMYFCASSTVISYTFGSGTRLTVV.

The V and J genes are TRBV10-1 and TRBJ2-7; TRBD1 matches at 8 bases. The J segment lost 6 bases and the V segment lost 0 bases, leaving 16 bases of the junction unmatched. Per the germline V gene, CDR1 is WNHNN and CDR2 is SYGVQD (reference sequence). This CDR3 region has 18 residues. CDR3 loop: CASSESTLNLGQAGEQYF. The CDR3 coding sequence is TGCGCCAGCAGTGAGTCGACGCTGAACCTGGGACAGGCTGGCGAGCAGTACTTC.

This clone was observed a handful of times. This chain connects TRBV19 to TRBJ1-1; D gene uncertain. The CDR3 is 14 residues long. CDR1 is LNHDA and CDR2 is SQIVND in the germline V gene (reference sequence). V lost 7 bases, J lost 0 bases, and 12 bases lay in between. The CDR3: CASTSPLLNTEAFF. As DNA, the CDR3 is TGTGCCAGTACTTCCCCTTTATTGAACACTGAAGCTTTCTTT.

The chain joins TRBV9 to TRBJ2-7; possibly TRBD1 for D (6 bases). This CDR3 is built from 14 residues. CDR1 is SGDLS and CDR2 is YYNGEE in the germline V gene. Trimming took off 1 base at V and 6 bases at J, with 14 bases between the two ends. The CDR3 loop reads CASSVSQGLGEQYF. In DNA form, the CDR3 reads TGTGCCAGCAGCGTATCACAGGGATTGGGCGAGCAGTACTTC.

The chain links TRBV11-2 to TRBJ2-7; 7 bases map to TRBD2. Per the germline V gene, CDR1 is SGHAT and CDR2 is FQNNGV. CDR3 size: 15 residues. V trimming: 0 bases; J trimming: 3 bases; junction bases outside the gene matches: 5. The CDR3: CASSLEVASGYEQYF. The CDR3, as DNA: TGTGCCAGCAGCTTAGAGGTCGCTAGCGGCTACGAGCAGTACTTC.

The chain couples TRBV5-1 to TRBJ1-1; 9 nucleotides match TRBD1. Germline loops: CDR1 SGHRS, CDR2 YFSETQ. The V segment lost 4 bases and the J segment 4 bases; nucleotides outside the gene matches: 14. The CDR3 spans 17 residues. The CDR3 region has the DNA TGCGCCAGCAGCCCCCGGCCCCGGGACAGGGTTACCACTGAAGCTTTCTTT. This encodes CASSPRPRDRVTTEAFF.

The chain links TRBV10-2 to TRBJ1-1; D not resolved. The CDR3 is 15 residues long. V shed 7 bases and J shed 2 bases, with 17 bases lying between them. The germline V gene has CDR1 WSHSY and CDR2 SAAADI. The CDR3 sequence is CASTEVAGLNTEAFF. In nucleotides, the CDR3 is TGCGCCAGCACCGAGGTGGCGGGCCTTAACACTGAAGCTTTCTTT.